The 30 T cell receptor beta chains reported below all come from one sample, sequenced in a study of spatial heterogeneity in lung cancer. TCRdb ran MiXCR on the 5' RACE reads and lists one entry per CDR3 protein. The sample contains about 120,000 distinct CDR3 sequences, over 9% of which appear only once. Time point defined: blood at routine non-recurrence follow-up after resection. Material for sequencing was whole RNA from tumor, nontumor lung or frozen PBMC, left unsorted. This sample comprised PBMCs, obtained at follow-up. These receptors all stem from a male donor with early-stage non-small cell lung cancer.

Comment on this clonotype: Germline is not matched at one junction end, which may reflect a read error. The genes are TRBV29-1 and TRBJ1-6; D ambiguous. The CDR3 totals 14 residues. The germline V gene encodes CDR1 SQVTM and CDR2 ANQGSEA. The CDR3 here is CSGEPGAEDSPLHF. Here the CDR3 DNA reads TGCAGCGGTGAACCCGGCGCAGAGGACTCACCCCTCCACTTT.

This clonotype has at least ten counts. The CDR3 region is CASSLGVPAQETQYF. The CDR3 nucleotides are TGTGCCAGCAGCTTGGGGGTTCCGGCCCAAGAGACCCAGTACTTC. The chain recombines TRBV7-9 with TRBJ2-5, with D tentatively TRBD1 or TRBD2 (5 bases each). This CDR3 region has 15 residues. Germline loops: CDR1 SEHNR, CDR2 FQNEAQ (reference sequence). The V end lost 3 bases, the J end lost 1 base, and 12 bases lay between the germline ends. Drawing the rest from reference TRBV7-9 and TRBJ2-5, the complete variable domain is DTGVSQNPRHKITKRGQNVTFRCDPISEHNRLYWYRQTLGQGPEFLTYFQNEAQLEKSRLLSDRFSAERPKGSFSTLEIQRTEQGDSAMYLCASSLGVPAQETQYFGPGTRLLVL.

This clonotype was counted a few times. The chain joins TRBV5-1 to TRBJ2-1; D perhaps matches TRBD2 (6 bases). This CDR3 comprises 15 residues. The germline V gene encodes CDR1 SGHRS and CDR2 YFSETQ. The V end lost 1 base, the J end lost 3 bases, and 11 bases lay between the germline ends. The CDR3 protein is CASSLSPGDYNEQFF. CDR3 coding DNA: TGCGCCAGCAGCTTGAGCCCGGGGGACTACAATGAGCAGTTCTTC.

This clonotype showed up just a few times. The V call is TRBV12-3 or TRBV12-4, the J call TRBJ1-2; D call uncertain. The germline V and J ends were trimmed by 8 bases and 8 bases, with 21 bases remaining between them. This CDR3 is built from 14 residues. The CDR3 loop reads CASSLTARAEGYTF. In DNA, the CDR3 is TGTGCCAGCTCCCTCACCGCCCGTGCGGAGGGCTACACCTTC.

In its sample, this clonotype was seen many times. The V call is TRBV13, the J call TRBJ2-2; a possible D gene is TRBD1 (6 bases). CDR3 size: 18 residues. Per the germline V gene, CDR1 is PRHDT and CDR2 is FYEKMQ (reference sequence). The V gene lost 1 base and the J gene lost 0 bases, with 15 bases spanning the gap. The CDR3 nucleotides read TGTGCCAGCAGCTTAGATAGATCCGAGGGGGCGAACACCGGGGAGCTGTTTTTT. The encoded protein is CASSLDRSEGANTGELFF.

This clonotype has more than one count but fewer than ten. The chain couples TRBV27 to TRBJ1-6; the D gene is possibly TRBD1 (6 bases). Germline lookup yields CDR1 MNHEY and CDR2 SMNVEV (reference sequence). The CDR3 is made up of 14 amino acids. Trimming removed 6 bases from V and 7 bases from J, with 13 bases in between. For the CDR3, the DNA is TGTGCCAGCAGCCCGGGGGCATGGAATTCACCCCTCCACTTT. It specifies CASSPGAWNSPLHF.

The V gene is TRBV10-3, the J gene TRBJ2-1; possibly TRBD1 for D (6 bases). The CDR3 length is 14 residues. Germline V lookup: CDR1 ENHRY, CDR2 SYGVKD. Trimming took off 3 bases at V and 3 bases at J, with 9 bases between the two ends. The CDR3 DNA reads TGTGCCATCAGTGAAGGGGGATACTACAATGAGCAGTTCTTC. Amino acid sequence: CAISEGGYYNEQFF.

This clonotype was observed a few times. V and J are TRBV6-6 and TRBJ1-5; 7 positions agree with TRBD1. Trimming removed 11 bases from V and 9 bases from J; junction bases left unmatched: 10. The CDR3 is 12 amino acids. Germline lookup yields CDR1 MNHNY and CDR2 SVGAGI (reference sequence). CDR3 sequence: CAGSQGTSPQHF. The CDR3 DNA sequence: TGTGCCGGCTCACAGGGGACCTCGCCCCAGCATTTT.

J is TRBJ1-6 and V is TRBV7-3, with D possibly being TRBD1 (5 bases). Germline values: CDR1 SGHTA, CDR2 FQGTGA. The CDR3 consists of 15 residues. Trimming took 5 bases from V and 6 from J, leaving 14 bases between them. In DNA form, the CDR3 reads TGTGCCAGCAGCGCAACGTTCGGGACTAATTCACCCCTCCACTTT. It encodes CASSATFGTNSPLHF.

The rearrangement links TRBV12-2 to TRBJ2-7; the tabulated D call, TRBD1, remains unverified against the DNA. TRBV12-2 corresponds to a pseudogene. This CDR3 contains 14 residues. The CDR3 reads CASRFGTPSYEQYF. Here the CDR3 DNA reads TGTGCAAGTCGCTTCGGGACCCCGTCCTACGAGCAGTACTTC.

The chain recombines TRBV28 with TRBJ1-3; D uncertain. This CDR3 is built from 15 residues. Looked up from germline, CDR1 is MDHEN and CDR2 is SYDVKM. V dropped 3 bases and J dropped 0 bases, with 9 bases sitting between them. CDR3 nucleotides: TGTGCCAGCAGTTTTTACCGGAACTCTGGAAACACCATATATTTT. It translates to CASSFYRNSGNTIYF.

The rearrangement joins TRBV7-6 to TRBJ1-4, with 11 bases fitting TRBD1. CDR1 is SGHVS and CDR2 is FNYEAQ in the germline V gene. The CDR3 loop spans 17 amino acids. V was clipped by 5 bases and J by 1 base; unmatched bases: 6. The CDR3 sequence: CASSTRDRGRTNEKLFF. The CDR3, as DNA: TGTGCCAGCAGCACCCGGGACAGGGGGAGAACTAATGAAAAACTGTTTTTT.

The chain recombines TRBV30 with TRBJ1-5, with D unclear. The CDR3 consists of 12 residues. The germline CDR1 and CDR2 sequences are GTSNPN and SVGIG (reference sequence). V dropped 3 bases and J dropped 4 bases, with 7 bases sitting between them. CDR3 nucleotide sequence: TGTGCCTGGAGCGGCAGGAATCAGCCCCAGCATTTT. This codes for CAWSGRNQPQHF. Drawing the rest from reference TRBV30 and TRBJ1-5, the complete variable domain is SQTIHQWPATLVQPVGSPLSLECTVEGTSNPNLYWYRQAAGRGLQLLFYSVGIGQISSEVPQNLSASRPQDRQFILSSKKLLLSDSGFYLCAWSGRNQPQHFGDGTRLSIL.

The CDR3 here is CASSPGPARGYTF. The CDR3, as DNA: TGTGCCAGCAGCCCCGGCCCCGCAAGGGGCTACACCTTC. This chain joins TRBV5-5 and TRBJ1-2; no clear D gene. From germline, CDR1 is SGHKS and CDR2 YYEKEE (reference sequence). CDR3 length: 13 amino acids. V was trimmed by 4 bases and J by 8 bases, leaving 15 bases between them.

Only a few counts were recorded for this clonotype. This sequence joins TRBV2 and TRBJ2-5; 9 nucleotides match TRBD2. The junction had 7 bases not matched to a gene; V was cut back by 9 bases and J by 5 bases. This CDR3 is 13 amino acids long. From germline, CDR1 is SNHLY and CDR2 FYNNEI. The CDR3 loop is CARAGGAGETQYF. The CDR3, as DNA: TGTGCCAGAGCGGGGGGCGCTGGGGAGACCCAGTACTTC.

The DNA of the CDR3 is TGTGCCAGCAGTCCTAGGACAGGGGGAGGCAATCAGCCCCAGCATTTT. Its translation: CASSPRTGGGNQPQHF. The chain combines TRBV12-3 or TRBV12-4 with TRBJ1-5, with 10 bases aligning to TRBD1. There are 16 residues in the CDR3. V shed 5 bases, J shed 2 bases, and the junction held 6 bases outside the gene matches.

There are a few counts of this clonotype. The J gene is TRBJ2-1, the V gene TRBV5-1; D is possibly TRBD1 (5 bases). The CDR3 totals 15 residues. V dropped 4 bases and J dropped 5 bases, with 16 bases sitting between them. Germline assignment: CDR1 SGHRS and CDR2 YFSETQ. The CDR3 sequence: CASSPGHSKDNEQFF. The DNA for the CDR3 is TGCGCCAGCAGCCCCGGACACTCCAAGGACAATGAGCAGTTCTTC.

The V and J genes are TRBV29-1 and TRBJ2-2; tentatively, D is TRBD1 (6 bases). Germline lookup yields CDR1 SQVTM and CDR2 ANQGSEA. The CDR3 is 15 amino acids. V dropped 6 bases and J dropped 2 bases, with 16 bases sitting between them. This chain's CDR3 is CSVGLGDTNTGELFF. CDR3 in DNA: TGCAGCGTGGGCCTTGGGGACACCAACACCGGGGAGCTGTTTTTT.

This clonotype was found a few times. CDR3: CASSLARSGGAFVNEQFF. The CDR3 nucleotides read TGTGCCAGCAGTTTAGCCCGTAGCGGGGGGGCTTTTGTCAATGAGCAGTTCTTC. This chain uses TRBV28 with TRBJ2-1, with 11 bases that match TRBD2. The germline V gene encodes CDR1 MDHEN and CDR2 SYDVKM. Losses at the gene ends were 2 bases for V and 6 bases for J; bases not matched to a gene: 12. The CDR3 is made up of 18 amino acids.

This clonotype was detected many times. The gene calls are TRBV2 and TRBJ2-7, with 9 bases matching TRBD1. V trimming: 6 bases; J trimming: 6 bases; junction bases outside the gene matches: 3. In germline, CDR1 is SNHLY, CDR2 FYNNEI. The CDR3 is made up of 12 amino acids. This CDR3 reads CASRPTGGEQYF. As DNA, the CDR3 is TGTGCCAGCAGACCGACAGGGGGCGAGCAGTACTTC.

This clonotype is medium-sized. This chain connects TRBV29-1 to TRBJ2-1; D ambiguous. Between the trimmed V and J ends, which lost 3 bases and 2 bases, there was a span of 11 bases. Germline V gene lookup returns CDR1 SQVTM and CDR2 ANQGSEA. The CDR3 totals 14 residues. The CDR3 DNA sequence: TGCAGCGTTGAGATGGGGAACCCCTACAATGAGCAGTTCTTC. It yields the protein CSVEMGNPYNEQFF.

This clonotype was picked up a small number of times. The rearrangement joins TRBV20-1 to TRBJ2-7; possible D gene TRBD2, 6 bases. Trimming pared 1 base from V and 7 bases from J, leaving 14 bases between. CDR1 and CDR2 (germline): DFQATT, SNEGSKA (reference sequence). There are 13 residues in the CDR3. CDR3 sequence: CSARVEGRREQYF. CDR3 sequence (DNA): TGCAGTGCTAGAGTGGAGGGACGGAGGGAGCAGTACTTC.

The gene calls are TRBV6-7 and TRBJ2-6; 9 nucleotides agree with TRBD1. TRBV6-7 is assigned to the ORF class and has an uncertain function. The CDR3 extends over 21 amino acids. The J segment lost 2 bases and the V segment lost 2 bases, leaving 16 bases of the junction unmatched. CDR3 sequence (DNA): TGTGCCAGCAGTTACGGGGAACCAGGACAGGGGTCTGGGCCTGGGGCCAACGTCCTGACTTTC. Translating gives CASSYGEPGQGSGPGANVLTF.

The genes are TRBV28 and TRBJ2-7; D gene uncertain. V lost 7 bases, J lost 2 bases, and 15 bases lay in between. This CDR3 is 14 amino acids long. CDR1 is MDHEN and CDR2 is SYDVKM in the germline V gene. The DNA of the CDR3 is TGTGCCAGCACCCCGACAAGAAGGGCCTACGAGCAGTACTTC. Translated: CASTPTRRAYEQYF.

V is TRBV7-2 and J is TRBJ2-5, with D perhaps TRBD2 (6 bases). Trimming removed 10 bases from V and 2 bases from J, with 14 bases in between. The CDR3 covers 13 residues. Germline CDR1 SGHTA, CDR2 FQGNSA. CDR3 sequence (DNA): TGTGCCATCGCCCGGGGGAGGCAAGAGACCCAGTACTTC. Translated, it gives CAIARGRQETQYF.

This clonotype was observed a few times. The rearrangement uses TRBV5-1 and TRBJ2-5; 8 bases are a match to TRBD1. CDR1 and CDR2 from the germline V gene are SGHRS and YFSETQ. This CDR3 region has 15 residues. J was trimmed by 4 bases and V by 3 bases; bases with no gene match: 8. CDR3 nucleotide sequence: TGCGCCAGCAGCTCGGACAGGGTAGGGCGAGAGACCCAGTACTTC. It codes for CASSSDRVGRETQYF.

This CDR3 reads CASSQDEPHGGYTF. CDR3 coding DNA: TGCGCCAGCAGCCAAGATGAGCCCCACGGGGGCTACACCTTC. V is TRBV4-3 and J is TRBJ1-2; D is uncertain. V lost 0 bases and J lost 8, with 13 bases in between. The CDR3 extends over 14 amino acids. Germline V lookup: CDR1 LGHNA, CDR2 YSLEER.

This clonotype has only a few counts. The V call is TRBV4-3, the J call TRBJ1-5; D call uncertain. CDR1 LGHNA and CDR2 YSLEER come from the germline V gene. The CDR3 contains 15 residues. V was cut by 1 base and J by 2 bases, with 9 bases left in between. The chain's CDR3 is CASSQVVLGNQPQHF. CDR3 bases: TGCGCCAGCAGCCAAGTGGTGCTGGGCAATCAGCCCCAGCATTTT.

This clonotype was seen a handful of times. CDR3 in amino acids: CSALLPAGTGELFF. In nucleotides, the CDR3 is TGCAGTGCTCTCCTACCCGCGGGCACCGGGGAGCTGTTTTTT. This chain uses TRBV20-1 with TRBJ2-2; the D gene is possibly TRBD2 (5 bases). V dropped 5 bases and J dropped 4 bases, with 14 bases sitting between them. The CDR3 is 14 residues long. Germline V lookup: CDR1 DFQATT, CDR2 SNEGSKA (reference sequence).

CDR3 in DNA: TGCGCCACCTCCGGGACAGGGGGCATGAATTCACCCCTCCACTTT. It is translated as CATSGTGGMNSPLHF. This chain joins TRBV10-2 and TRBJ1-6; TRBD1 agrees at 12 bases. Germline trimming cut 10 bases from V and 7 bases from J; bases unmatched to any gene: 8. Germline V gene data show CDR1 as WSHSY and CDR2 as SAAADI. CDR3 length: 15 residues.